The rows below give T cell receptor beta chains drawn from one sample of a study of T cell changes during pregnancy in multiple sclerosis. Method: immunoSEQ multiplex PCR; TCRdb's copy keeps in-frame clones and lacks some. Of about 15,000 clones listed, 86% are singletons. The sequencing here drew on CD8+ T cells from peripheral blood mononuclear cells, taken in the first trimester of pregnancy. The receptors were gathered from a female donor with multiple sclerosis, enrolled in a pregnancy study. Each CDR3 is given with its conserved first and last residue. The D gene is left open where the match is weak. Clone size, where shown, is once, few, many, or a class for clones that have expanded.

v_gene: TRBV30
j_gene: TRBJ2-7
d_gene: TRBD2
len: 13
abundance: -
CDR3aa: CAWNLGGADEQYF
CDR3nt: TGTGCCTGGAACCTGGGAGGGGCCGACGAGCAGTACTTC

v_gene: TRBV4-1
j_gene: TRBJ2-7
d_gene: TRBD1
len: 15
abundance: -
CDR3aa: CASSQSTGTGVEQYF
CDR3nt: TGCGCCAGCAGCCAAAGCACCGGGACAGGGGTCGAGCAGTACTTC

v_gene: TRBV9
j_gene: TRBJ2-7
d_gene: TRBD1
len: 14
abundance: -
CDR3aa: CASSVAGQGYEQYF
CDR3nt: TGTGCCAGCAGCGTTGCGGGACAGGGCTACGAGCAGTACTTC

v_gene: TRBV9
j_gene: TRBJ1-1
d_gene: -
len: 11
abundance: -
CDR3aa: CASSSGRGAFF
CDR3nt: TGTGCCAGCAGCTCGGGTCGGGGGGCTTTCTTT

v_gene: TRBV29-1
j_gene: TRBJ2-2
d_gene: TRBD1
len: 16
abundance: -
CDR3aa: CSVEDPGQGASGELFF
CDR3nt: TGCAGCGTTGAAGATCCGGGACAGGGGGCATCCGGGGAGCTGTTTTTT

v_gene: TRBV7-6
j_gene: TRBJ2-1
d_gene: TRBD2
len: 16
abundance: -
CDR3aa: CASSLYPASGTNEQFF
CDR3nt: TGTGCCAGCAGCTTATACCCCGCTAGCGGGACCAATGAGCAGTTCTTC

v_gene: TRBV5-1
j_gene: TRBJ2-5
d_gene: -
len: 15
abundance: -
CDR3aa: CASRYRHVVQETQYF
CDR3nt: TGCGCCAGCAGATACAGACACGTAGTACAAGAGACCCAGTACTTC

v_gene: TRBV4-1
j_gene: TRBJ1-2
d_gene: TRBD1
len: 15
abundance: -
CDR3aa: CASSQESTGFYGYTF
CDR3nt: TGCGCCAGCAGCCAAGAATCGACAGGGTTCTATGGCTACACCTTC

v_gene: TRBV14
j_gene: TRBJ2-3
d_gene: TRBD1
len: 18
abundance: few
CDR3aa: CASSQRAPGQGVRGTQYF
CDR3nt: TGTGCCAGCAGCCAAAGGGCACCGGGACAGGGGGTAAGAGGTACGCAGTATTTT

v_gene: TRBV10-1
j_gene: TRBJ2-3
d_gene: TRBD2
len: 20
abundance: -
CDR3aa: CASSESRGTSGLRLRDTQYF
CDR3nt: TGCGCCAGCAGTGAGTCGAGGGGGACTAGCGGGTTAAGACTACGAGATACGCAGTATTTT

v_gene: TRBV2
j_gene: TRBJ2-3
d_gene: -
len: 13
abundance: -
CDR3aa: CASSGLGEDTQYF
CDR3nt: TGTGCCAGCTCGGGACTGGGGGAAGATACGCAGTATTTT

v_gene: TRBV19
j_gene: TRBJ2-1
d_gene: -
len: 13
abundance: -
CDR3aa: CASSIRTIDEQFF
CDR3nt: TGTGCCAGTAGTATCAGGACTATTGATGAGCAGTTCTTC

v_gene: TRBV5-1
j_gene: TRBJ2-1
d_gene: -
len: 13
abundance: once
CDR3aa: CASSSGAVNEQFF
CDR3nt: TGCGCCAGCAGCTCTGGAGCAGTGAATGAGCAGTTCTTC

v_gene: TRBV19
j_gene: TRBJ1-5
d_gene: TRBD1
len: 14
abundance: once
CDR3aa: CASSIQGGRQPQHF
CDR3nt: TGTGCCAGTAGTATACAGGGGGGAAGGCAGCCCCAGCATTTT

v_gene: TRBV19
j_gene: TRBJ2-2
d_gene: -
len: 15
abundance: -
CDR3aa: CATRARALNTGELFF
CDR3nt: TGTGCCACCAGGGCCAGGGCCCTAAACACCGGGGAGCTGTTTTTT

v_gene: TRBV7-9
j_gene: TRBJ2-3
d_gene: TRBD1
len: 15
abundance: -
CDR3aa: CASSTDRGLLDTQYF
CDR3nt: TGTGCCAGCAGCACCGACAGGGGGCTTCTAGATACGCAGTATTTT

v_gene: TRBV5-5
j_gene: TRBJ1-1
d_gene: -
len: 13
abundance: -
CDR3aa: CASSPDLNREAFF
CDR3nt: TGTGCCAGCAGCCCGGACCTGAACAGGGAAGCTTTCTTT

v_gene: TRBV4-1
j_gene: TRBJ2-5
d_gene: TRBD2
len: 16
abundance: -
CDR3aa: CASSQAGGEDQETQYF
CDR3nt: TGCGCCAGCAGCCAAGCGGGGGGAGAGGACCAAGAGACCCAGTACTTC

v_gene: TRBV9
j_gene: TRBJ1-2
d_gene: TRBD1
len: 16
abundance: -
CDR3aa: CASSDTPGQGNYGYTF
CDR3nt: TGTGCCAGCAGCGACACTCCGGGACAGGGGAACTATGGCTACACCTTC

v_gene: TRBV7-3
j_gene: TRBJ2-3
d_gene: TRBD2
len: 16
abundance: -
CDR3aa: CASSILAGDGTDTQYF
CDR3nt: TGTGCCAGCAGCATACTAGCGGGAGACGGCACAGATACGCAGTATTTT

v_gene: TRBV2
j_gene: TRBJ2-7
d_gene: TRBD2
len: 14
abundance: -
CDR3aa: CASSERGGLNEQYF
CDR3nt: TGTGCCAGCAGTGAACGGGGGGGGTTAAACGAGCAGTACTTC

v_gene: TRBV6-4
j_gene: TRBJ2-2
d_gene: -
len: 15
abundance: -
CDR3aa: CASSDSEDNTGELFF
CDR3nt: TGTGCCAGCAGTGACTCGGAGGACAACACCGGGGAGCTGTTTTTT

v_gene: TRBV14
j_gene: TRBJ2-2
d_gene: -
len: 14
abundance: -
CDR3aa: CASSQIANTGELFF
CDR3nt: TGTGCCAGCAGCCAAATAGCGAACACCGGGGAGCTGTTTTTT

v_gene: TRBV5-6
j_gene: TRBJ2-5
d_gene: -
len: 17
abundance: -
CDR3aa: CASSLKIGGGARETQYF
CDR3nt: TGTGCCAGCAGCTTGAAGATCGGTGGGGGCGCCAGGGAGACCCAGTACTTC

v_gene: TRBV23-1
j_gene: TRBJ1-2
d_gene: TRBD1
len: 18
abundance: -
CDR3aa: CASSQSTSDRGLSYGYTF
CDR3nt: TGCGCCAGCAGTCAATCGACATCCGACAGGGGGCTTAGCTATGGCTACACCTTC

v_gene: TRBV6-1
j_gene: TRBJ1-6
d_gene: -
len: 15
abundance: -
CDR3aa: CASSGGDGTNSPLHF
CDR3nt: TGTGCCAGCAGCGGGGGGGACGGGACAAATTCACCCCTCCACTTT

v_gene: TRBV7-6
j_gene: TRBJ2-5
d_gene: TRBD1
len: 15
abundance: once
CDR3aa: CASSLVEIRGETQYF
CDR3nt: TGTGCCAGCAGCTTAGTGGAAATCAGGGGGGAGACCCAGTACTTC